This T cell receptor (beta chain) was profiled in a study of Ad26.COV2.S vaccination and SARS-CoV-2 variants. Generated by immunoSEQ multiplex PCR, the TCRdb table keeps only in-frame clones and is missing some. The sample lists about 460,000 clones, roughly 87% occurring once. This CDR3 region has 18 residues. The V end was cut by 2 bases, the J end by 6 bases, with 26 bases between. Germline CDR1 and CDR2: MNHNS and SASEGT. The treatment: approximately 18 received Ad26.COV2.S at low or high dose, single or two shots; about 5 received placebo; per-sample allocation not given. Sampling was performed 63 days after the first vaccine or placebo injection. Notes on the study in general: Spike-specific responses of CD8+ and CD4+ T cells were reported to display substantial breadth after vaccination.

Worth noting for this clone: Antigen specificity is unknown.

This TCR derives from a person aged 18 to 65 who received the Ad26.COV2.S COVID-19 vaccine or a placebo. The J gene is TRBJ2-7, the V gene TRBV6-1, with a weak D call TRBD2 (6 bases). This specimen was peripheral blood, taken in a trial of Ad26.COV2.S vaccine versus placebo. This CDR3 reads CASSELGGLAFVGAEQYF. The DNA for the CDR3 is TGTGCCAGCAGTGAATTAGGTGGGCTAGCGTTCGTAGGGGCCGAGCAGTACTTC.